Each of the 19 T cell receptor beta chains below was sequenced from the same sample in a study of OX40 agonist ivuxolimab in advanced cancers. Sequencing used immunoSEQ multiplex PCR; TCRdb keeps in-frame clones, though not all of them. The sample comprises tens of thousands of clones, 85% to 90% of which are singletons, and 21% rests with the top ten. Sequences were derived from CD4+ or CD8+ T cells sorted from blood, sampled in a trial of the OX40 agonist ivuxolimab. These receptors were obtained from an adult with an advanced solid tumor such as melanoma, head and neck, liver or kidney cancer.

The DNA for the CDR3 is TGTGCCAGCAGCTTAGTGGGACAGGGGAATGAAAAACTGTTTTTT. Amino acids: CASSLVGQGNEKLFF. V gene TRBV7-8 combines with J gene TRBJ1-4, with TRBD1 matching over 10 bases. The CDR3 has 15 amino acids. Germline values: CDR1 SGHVS, CDR2 FQNEAQ. The V segment lost 1 base and the J segment 5 bases; nucleotides outside the gene matches: 1. Full variable domain (missing parts from reference TRBV7-8 and TRBJ1-4): GAGVSQSPRYKVAKRGQDVALRCDPISGHVSLFWYQQALGQGPEFLTYFQNEAQLDKSGLPSDRFFAERPEGSVSTLKIQRTQQEDSAVYLCASSLVGQGNEKLFFGSGTQLSVL.

This chain uses TRBV7-8 with TRBJ2-1; D gene uncertain. Germline V CDR1 and CDR2: SGHVS, FQNEAQ. CDR3 length equals 13 residues. The ends were cut back, 1 base at V and 1 base at J, with 2 bases in the middle. CDR3 protein: CASSLDSYNEQFF. The CDR3 DNA reads TGTGCCAGCAGCTTAGATTCCTACAATGAGCAGTTCTTC.

V gene TRBV4-1 combines with J gene TRBJ1-5, with a tentative D call TRBD1 (5 bases). Germline V lookup: CDR1 MGHRA, CDR2 YSYEKL. V lost 4 bases and J 5 bases, leaving 9 bases between the germline ends. There are 13 residues in the CDR3. The CDR3 loop is CASSPGGHQPQHF. CDR3 sequence (DNA): TGCGCCAGCAGCCCGGGGGGTCATCAGCCCCAGCATTTT.

This chain uses TRBV30 with TRBJ2-5; TRBD1 matches 7 bases. With 4 bases clipped from V and 3 bases from J, the junction kept 5 bases outside the gene matches. The CDR3 totals 13 residues. Germline CDR1 reads GTSNPN; CDR2 reads SVGIG (reference sequence). The CDR3 sequence: CAWNRDSEETQYF. The CDR3 region has the DNA TGTGCCTGGAACCGGGACAGCGAAGAGACCCAGTACTTC.

The chain uses TRBV9 and TRBJ2-2; D possibly corresponds to TRBD2 (6 bases). The length of the CDR3 is 16 residues. Trimming shortened V by 0 bases and J by 4 bases, and 13 bases separated the two germline ends. Germline values: CDR1 SGDLS, CDR2 YYNGEE. Written as DNA, the CDR3 is TGTGCCAGCAGCGTAGCCGGGAGAGAAGGCACCGGGGAGCTGTTTTTT. Its protein is CASSVAGREGTGELFF.

This clone was recorded only once. The chain is built from TRBV4-1 and TRBJ1-4, with TRBD1 as a possible D gene (5 bases). This CDR3 comprises 16 residues. The germline V gene has CDR1 MGHRA and CDR2 YSYEKL. The V end was cut by 4 bases, the J end by 3 bases, with 15 bases between. The CDR3 reads CASSPLERGANEKLFF. The CDR3 DNA reads as TGCGCCAGCAGCCCCCTGGAACGAGGGGCTAATGAAAAACTGTTTTTT.

The gene calls are TRBV7-6 and TRBJ2-7; 14 nucleotides line up with TRBD2. The junction had 3 bases not matched to a gene; V was cut back by 4 bases and J by 4 bases. Germline-derived CDR1 and CDR2 are SGHVS and FNYEAQ. The CDR3 has 15 amino acids. CDR3 residues: CASSSGLAGVYEQYF. CDR3 coding DNA: TGTGCCAGCAGCTCGGGACTAGCGGGAGTTTACGAGCAGTACTTC. Looking up the rest from reference TRBV7-6 and TRBJ2-7 gives the full variable domain: GAGVSQSPRYKVTKRGQDVALRCDPISGHVSLYWYRQALGQGPEFLTYFNYEAQQDKSGLPNDRFSAERPEGSISTLTIQRTEQRDSAMYRCASSSGLAGVYEQYFGPGTRLTVT.

This clone has just one count. The rearrangement uses TRBV6-1 and TRBJ2-7; TRBD2 is a possible D gene (6 bases). Between the trimmed V and J ends, which lost 2 bases and 7 bases, there was a span of 12 bases. This CDR3 spans 13 amino acids. The germline CDR1 and CDR2 sequences are MNHNS and SASEGT. The chain's CDR3 is CASSETGVYEQYF. The CDR3 bases are TGTGCCAGCAGTGAAACGGGAGTTTATGAGCAGTACTTC.

The chain links TRBV18 to TRBJ1-4; D is ambiguous. Looked up from germline, CDR1 is KGHSH and CDR2 is LQKENI. The CDR3 spans 14 residues. V was trimmed by 3 bases and J by 14 bases, leaving 19 bases between them. The CDR3 DNA sequence: TGTGCCAGCTCACCGGCGGACGGCCGTAGAAGGCTGTTTTTT. Translating gives CASSPADGRRRLFF.

The chain recombines TRBV29-1 with TRBJ2-2, with unresolved D. The CDR3 extends over 13 amino acids. V dropped 4 bases and J dropped 2 bases, with 8 bases sitting between them. From germline, CDR1 is SQVTM and CDR2 ANQGSEA. The CDR3, as DNA: TGCAGCGTTGTCAGGCACAACACCGGGGAGCTGTTTTTT. Translated, it gives CSVVRHNTGELFF.

The gene calls are TRBV6-1 and TRBJ1-1; 9 bases align to TRBD1. The CDR3 sequence is 13 residues long. The V segment lost 6 bases and the J segment 8 bases; nucleotides outside the gene matches: 7. CDR1 is MNHNS, CDR2 SASEGT, per germline. CDR3 sequence: CASSETGGGEAFF. The CDR3 DNA sequence: TGTGCCAGCAGCGAAACAGGGGGCGGGGAAGCTTTCTTT.

This clone was seen more than once but under ten times. The chain has TRBV4-1 and TRBJ2-3; 10 positions agree with TRBD2. V gave up 0 bases and J gave up 3 bases; unmatched junction bases: 9. This CDR3 region has 18 residues. From germline, CDR1 is MGHRA and CDR2 YSYEKL. CDR3 loop: CASSQDPPLAGGTDTQYF. CDR3 nucleotides: TGCGCCAGCAGCCAAGATCCCCCCTTAGCGGGGGGAACAGATACGCAGTATTTT.

The chain recombines TRBV6-1 with TRBJ2-5, with a weak D call TRBD1 (5 bases). Germline V gene sequence: CDR1 MNHNS, CDR2 SASEGT. V lost 1 base to trimming and J lost 2 bases, with 11 bases between them. CDR3 length equals 15 residues. Here the CDR3 DNA reads TGTGCCAGCAGTGAAGAAACAGGATCTCAAGAGACCCAGTACTTC. It encodes CASSEETGSQETQYF.

This chain links TRBV27 with TRBJ2-4; D may be TRBD2 (6 bases). The CDR3 extends over 16 amino acids. With 5 bases removed from V and 1 base from J, the gap between germline ends came to 15 bases. Germline CDR1 is MNHEY and CDR2 is SMNVEV (reference sequence). The CDR3 sequence: CASSPLGEAAKNIQYF. As DNA, the CDR3 is TGTGCCAGCAGTCCCCTGGGGGAGGCGGCCAAAAACATTCAGTACTTC.

The table lists this clone with a count of one. The V gene is TRBV27, the J gene TRBJ2-1; D unresolved. Per germline, CDR1 MNHEY and CDR2 SMNVEV (reference sequence). Trimming took 6 bases from V and 7 from J, leaving 7 bases between them. The CDR3 is 11 amino acids. Written as DNA, the CDR3 is TGTGCCAGCAGCACGGGTAATGAGCAGTTCTTC. Its translation: CASSTGNEQFF.

This rearrangement joins TRBV28 to TRBJ2-3, with 7 bases fitting TRBD1. With V trimmed by 4 bases and J by 0 bases, 7 bases remained unmatched. This CDR3 is built from 16 residues. CDR1 MDHEN and CDR2 SYDVKM come from the germline V gene. CDR3 nucleotide sequence: TGTGCCAGCAGTTCGCGACAGGGTCTAAGCACAGATACGCAGTATTTT. Translation: CASSSRQGLSTDTQYF. The variable domain in full, completed from reference TRBV28 and TRBJ2-3, reads DVKVTQSSRYLVKRTGEKVFLECVQDMDHENMFWYRQDPGLGLRLIYFSYDVKMKEKGDIPEGYSVSREKKERFSLILESASTNQTSMYLCASSSRQGLSTDTQYFGPGTRLTVL.

The V and J genes are TRBV5-6 and TRBJ2-5; D gene unclear. With 5 bases removed from V and 2 bases from J, the gap between germline ends came to 4 bases. Germline assignment: CDR1 SGHDT and CDR2 YYEEEE. This CDR3 spans 11 amino acids. The CDR3 is CASRFQETQYF. Written as DNA, the CDR3 is TGTGCCAGCAGATTTCAAGAGACCCAGTACTTC. Variable domain in full (rest from reference TRBV5-6 and TRBJ2-5): DAGVTQSPTHLIKTRGQQVTLRCSPKSGHDTVSWYQQALGQGPQFIFQYYEEEERQRGNFPDRFSGHQFPNYSSELNVNALLLGDSALYLCASRFQETQYFGPGTRLLVL.

V usage is TRBV7-9 and J usage is TRBJ1-3, with unresolved D. V gave up 5 bases and J gave up 3 bases, with 5 bases separating them. The CDR3 contains 12 residues. Germline CDR1 SEHNR, CDR2 FQNEAQ (reference sequence). This chain's CDR3 is CASSLGGNTIYF. The CDR3, as DNA: TGTGCCAGCAGCCTAGGTGGAAACACCATATATTTT.

V is TRBV20-1 and J is TRBJ1-5, with D possibly being TRBD1 (5 bases). The CDR3 runs to 11 residues. V was cut by 7 bases and J by 8 bases, with 12 bases left in between. The germline V gene encodes CDR1 DFQATT and CDR2 SNEGSKA (reference sequence). In DNA, the CDR3 is TGCAGTGTTCCGGGACCGGAGCCCCAGCATTTT. This translates into CSVPGPEPQHF.